This TCR beta chain emerged from a study of shared clonotypes between healthy human individuals. Trimming took 3 bases from V and 5 from J; bases not matched to a gene: 5. From germline, CDR1 is LNHDA and CDR2 SQIVND (reference sequence). This CDR3 has 16 residues. Profiling relied on immunoSEQ multiplex PCR, and the TCRdb table lists in-frame clones only, not all of them. The sample shows approximately 1.9 million clones, around 93% of them seen only once. CD45RO-negative, CCR7-positively selected cells formed the naive CD8 fraction, excluding terminally differentiated effector memory CD45RA+ cells. The donor cohort consisted entirely of Caucasian adults residing in Nashville, Tennessee. A note on this clone: Its specificity is unknown.

Study results and limitations: Estimated clonotype richness was generally higher in naive than memory subsets. Sharing across several donors was seen in roughly 5.2% of naive CD4 clonotypes.

J is TRBJ2-5 and V is TRBV19; TRBD2 matches at 14 bases. The receptor was isolated from a man aged 18 to 30 in good health. Some clones in this sample may be carry-over from other donors' samples. Sequenced input: naive CD8+ T cells from PBMCs. In DNA, the CDR3 is TGTGCCAGTAGTATCGGGACTAGCGGGAGACGCGAGACCCAGTACTTC. Translation gives CASSIGTSGRRETQYF.